This T cell receptor beta chain is drawn from a study of blood T cell repertoires in COVID-19. The overall study: COVID-19 samples collected from the United States, Italy and Spain covered acute and convalescent phases.

V was pared by 1 base and J by 2 bases, with 12 bases between. This CDR3 is built from 15 residues. The germline V gene has CDR1 SGHAT and CDR2 FQNNGV. TCRdb's table, derived via immunoSEQ multiplex PCR, lists solely in-frame clones and lacks some. The table records some 270,000 clones, 86% of them present only once. This clone was counted a single time. What was sequenced was peripheral blood. The chain couples TRBV11-2 to TRBJ2-7, with D possibly matching TRBD1 (6 bases). This TCR was recovered from a man aged 35 to 55 with active or convalescent COVID-19. CDR3 nucleotides: TGTGCCAGCAGCTTAGTCTTGACAGGCACCTACGAGCAGTACTTC. Translating it yields CASSLVLTGTYEQYF.